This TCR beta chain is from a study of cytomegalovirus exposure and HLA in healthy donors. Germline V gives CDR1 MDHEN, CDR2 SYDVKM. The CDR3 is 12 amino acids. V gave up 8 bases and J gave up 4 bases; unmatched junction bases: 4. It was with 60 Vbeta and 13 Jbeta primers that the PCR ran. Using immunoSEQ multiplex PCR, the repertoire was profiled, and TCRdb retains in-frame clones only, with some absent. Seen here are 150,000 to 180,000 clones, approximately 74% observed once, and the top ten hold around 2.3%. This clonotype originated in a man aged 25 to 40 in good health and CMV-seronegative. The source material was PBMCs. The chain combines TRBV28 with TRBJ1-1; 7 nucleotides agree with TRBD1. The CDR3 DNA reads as TGTGCCAGCGACAGGGCCGCCACTGAAGCTTTCTTT. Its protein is CASDRAATEAFF.